The source of this T cell receptor (beta chain) is a study of blood T cell repertoires in COVID-19. The assay was immunoSEQ multiplex PCR, and TCRdb's table has in-frame clones only and misses some. This table holds about 150,000 clones, 85% found once. This CDR3 has 15 amino acids. Trimming cost V 3 bases and J 1 base; bases outside gene matches: 5. Germline CDR1 and CDR2: KGHSH and LQKENI. This chain joins TRBV18 and TRBJ1-1; 7 nucleotides match TRBD1. Specimen: peripheral blood. The sequence came from a woman in her sixties or seventies with COVID-19, enrolled during active disease. The CDR3 here is CASSPTQGRNTEAFF. CDR3 DNA sequence: TGTGCCAGCTCACCCACACAGGGGAGGAACACTGAAGCTTTCTTT.